This is a list of T cell receptor beta chains from one sample in a study of vaccination and CD4 T cells after COVID-19. Using its own MiXCR run on the PCR reads, TCRdb lists one record per CDR3 protein. This sample has 9,500 to 14,000 distinct CDR3 sequences; under 35% occur once, and the top ten carry 15% to 20%. No antigen is known for these receptors. The sequencing input was CD4+ T cells from blood, cultured in vitro. These receptors were obtained from a human donor in good health. The CDR3 runs from the conserved cysteine through the conserved F or W. The D gene is left open where the match is weak. A clone size is listed for some rows: how often the clone was seen (once, few, many), or a class if it is expanded.

size | J | D | V | DNA | CDR3
medium-sized | TRBJ2-7 | NA | TRBV19 | TGTGCCAGTAGTAAGGACCCGAGCTCCTACGAGCAGTACTTC | CASSKDPSSYEQYF
medium-sized | TRBJ1-5 | NA | TRBV6-1 | TGTGCCAGCAGGGAAGGTACCTCGTGGGGCAATCAGCCCCAGCATTTT | CASREGTSWGNQPQHF
NA | TRBJ2-1 | TRBD2 | TRBV4-3 | TGCGCCAGCAGCCAGGGGAGGGGAGAGCAGTTCTTC | CASSQGRGEQFF
few | TRBJ2-6 | NA | TRBV4-3 | TGCGCCAGCAGCCAAGATGCAGGTTCTGGGGCCAACGTCCTGACTTTC | CASSQDAGSGANVLTF
NA | TRBJ2-1 | TRBD2 | TRBV10-3 | TGTGCCATCAGTGAGACCAGTGCGGGAGCCTTCAATGAGCAGTTCTTC | CAISETSAGAFNEQFF
few | TRBJ2-3 | NA | TRBV20-1 | TGCAGTGCTAGAGCTATTGGTCTAGACGGTACAGATACGCAGTATTTT | CSARAIGLDGTDTQYF
few | TRBJ1-3 | NA | TRBV28 | TGTGCCAGCAGTTTACGACCGGAGTACCTAAACACCATATATTTT | CASSLRPEYLNTIYF
few | TRBJ1-1 | NA | TRBV7-6 | TGTGCCAGCAGCTTAGAAACCCTAGGGAACACTGAAGCTTTCTTT | CASSLETLGNTEAFF
medium-sized | TRBJ2-3 | NA | TRBV20-1 | TGCAGTGTTAGCGGTGCTAGCACAGATACGCAGTATTTT | CSVSGASTDTQYF
NA | TRBJ2-3 | NA | TRBV12-3/TRBV12-4 | TGTGCCAGCAGTCATCGGGGGGCGGGAGACACAGATACGCAGTATTTT | CASSHRGAGDTDTQYF
NA | TRBJ2-1 | NA | TRBV23-1 | TGCGCCAGCAGTCACCTTAGTTCCCGAGTAGTGTCGGGTGAGCAGTTCTTC | CASSHLSSRVVSGEQFF
medium-sized | TRBJ2-2 | NA | TRBV7-2 | TGTGCCAGCAGCTTAATGTCAGGACCCGGGGAGCTGTTTTTT | CASSLMSGPGELFF
few | TRBJ2-7 | NA | TRBV6-2/TRBV6-3 | TGTGCCAGCAGTTACTCGGGTTCAGCGCACGAGCAGTACTTC | CASSYSGSAHEQYF
few | TRBJ2-5 | TRBD2 | TRBV6-1 | TGTGCCAGCAGTGAAGAAGGCGGGAGGGGGGAGACCCAGTACTTC | CASSEEGGRGETQYF
few | TRBJ1-2 | NA | TRBV6-1 | TGTGCCAGCAGTGACAGGTCTACTAACTATGGCTACACCTTC | CASSDRSTNYGYTF
NA | TRBJ2-7 | TRBD1 | TRBV12-3/TRBV12-4 | TGTGCCAGCACTGGGGGACAGGGGGCTTACGAGCAGTACTTC | CASTGGQGAYEQYF
NA | TRBJ1-1 | NA | TRBV29-1 | TGCAGCGTTGAGGAGGGTAGAGGGATGAACACTGAAGCTTTCTTT | CSVEEGRGMNTEAFF